The 29 T cell receptor beta chains in this list originate from one sample, sequenced in a study of cytomegalovirus exposure and HLA in healthy donors. PCR primers comprised 60 Vbeta and 13 Jbeta primers. Some clones are missing from TCRdb's copy, which holds only in-frame ones; the method was immunoSEQ multiplex PCR. The sample holds roughly 130,000 clones; about 82% are singletons and the top ten take roughly 5%. The sample consisted of PBMCs. The receptors originated from a man under 40 in good health and CMV-seronegative.

The chain combines TRBV6-6 with TRBJ2-3; 10 bases agree with TRBD1. V was clipped by 6 bases and J by 1 base; unmatched bases: 4. Per the germline V gene, CDR1 is MNHNY and CDR2 is SVGAGI (reference sequence). The CDR3 runs to 15 residues. The CDR3 loop is CASSPGTGGTDTQYF. CDR3 DNA: TGTGCCAGCAGCCCCGGGACAGGGGGCACAGATACGCAGTATTTT.

The V and J genes are TRBV5-1 and TRBJ2-5; tentatively, D is TRBD1 (6 bases). Germline V gene lookup returns CDR1 SGHRS and CDR2 YFSETQ. V lost 4 bases, J lost 2 bases, and 9 bases lay in between. The CDR3 runs 13 residues. The CDR3 nucleotides are TGCGCCAGCAGCCAGGGGAATCAAGAGACCCAGTACTTC. Residues: CASSQGNQETQYF.

The chain is built from TRBV6-5 and TRBJ1-1; 7 positions match TRBD1. V was clipped by 5 bases and J by 5 bases; unmatched bases: 5. Germline V gives CDR1 MNHEY, CDR2 SVGAGI. This CDR3 spans 13 amino acids. The CDR3: CASSRTGETEAFF. In DNA, the CDR3 is TGTGCCAGCAGTCGAACAGGGGAAACTGAAGCTTTCTTT.

J is TRBJ2-1 and V is TRBV29-1, with 11 bases that match TRBD2. Germline values: CDR1 SQVTM, CDR2 ANQGSEA. There are 14 residues in the CDR3. The V and J ends lost 7 bases and 4 bases, in that order; junction bases with no gene match: 6. The CDR3 spells CSDAGTSGYNEQFF. For the CDR3, the DNA is TGCAGCGACGCCGGGACTAGCGGTTACAATGAGCAGTTCTTC.

The chain recombines TRBV27 with TRBJ2-1; D is possibly TRBD2 (6 bases). The length of the CDR3 is 15 residues. Trimming shortened V by 5 bases and J by 0 bases, and 11 bases separated the two germline ends. Per the germline V gene, CDR1 is MNHEY and CDR2 is SMNVEV (reference sequence). CDR3 sequence (DNA): TGTGCCAGCAGTCTCCTAGCGAGCTCCTACAATGAGCAGTTCTTC. Amino acid sequence: CASSLLASSYNEQFF.

V gene TRBV2 combines with J gene TRBJ1-2; a possible D gene is TRBD1 (6 bases). CDR1 is SNHLY, CDR2 FYNNEI, per germline. V shed 5 bases and J shed 3 bases, with 16 bases lying between them. This CDR3 is built from 15 residues. The CDR3 DNA reads TGTGCCAGCAGTATTACTACAGGGACCTACTATGGCTACACCTTC. This gives the protein CASSITTGTYYGYTF.

The rearrangement uses TRBV6-1 and TRBJ1-5, with 8 bases fitting TRBD1. The CDR3 covers 13 residues. Germline V lookup: CDR1 MNHNS, CDR2 SASEGT. Trimming cost V 5 bases and J 5 bases; bases outside gene matches: 2. CDR3 sequence: CASSLQGDQPQHF. CDR3 coding DNA: TGTGCCAGCAGTCTACAGGGGGATCAGCCCCAGCATTTT.

The chain has TRBV5-1 and TRBJ2-5; D uncertain. This CDR3 is built from 15 residues. The germline V gene encodes CDR1 SGHRS and CDR2 YFSETQ. The V end was cut by 1 base, the J end by 5 bases, with 15 bases between. The CDR3 loop reads CASSLSIHLQETQYF. As DNA, the CDR3 is TGCGCCAGCAGCTTGAGTATCCACCTCCAGGAGACCCAGTACTTC.

This rearrangement joins TRBV7-8 to TRBJ2-1; TRBD1 matches at 8 bases. The V gene end was trimmed by 1 base and the J gene end by 8 bases; junction bases not matched to a gene: 10. The CDR3 consists of 16 residues. Germline-derived CDR1 and CDR2 are SGHVS and FQNEAQ. This CDR3 is CASSLVGQVLSDEQFF. The CDR3 DNA reads TGTGCCAGCAGCTTAGTGGGACAGGTCCTCTCCGATGAGCAGTTCTTC. Looking up the rest from reference TRBV7-8 and TRBJ2-1 gives the full variable domain: GAGVSQSPRYKVAKRGQDVALRCDPISGHVSLFWYQQALGQGPEFLTYFQNEAQLDKSGLPSDRFFAERPEGSVSTLKIQRTQQEDSAVYLCASSLVGQVLSDEQFFGPGTRLTVL.

V gene TRBV13 combines with J gene TRBJ2-7; TRBD2 agrees at 7 bases. The CDR3 extends over 15 amino acids. The germline CDR1 and CDR2 sequences are PRHDT and FYEKMQ (reference sequence). Trimming at V came to 0 bases and at J to 4 bases, leaving 6 bases not matched to a gene. The DNA for the CDR3 is TGTGCCAGCAGCTTAGGCCGGGGGGACTTGTACGAGCAGTACTTC. It codes for CASSLGRGDLYEQYF.

The genes are TRBV5-8 and TRBJ2-1, with TRBD2 matching over 11 bases. There are 16 residues in the CDR3. The trim removed 0 bases at V and 8 bases at J, leaving 7 bases unmatched. Germline V lookup: CDR1 SGHTS, CDR2 YDEGEE. CDR3 sequence (DNA): TGTGCCAGCAGCTTGGGTGCTAGCGGGAGGTGGGATGAGCAGTTCTTC. It is translated as CASSLGASGRWDEQFF.

The CDR3 coding sequence is TGTGCCAGCAGCCCCCGGACAGGCCATTACGAGCAGTACTTC. Its protein is CASSPRTGHYEQYF. The chain is built from TRBV11-1 and TRBJ2-7, with TRBD1 matching 7 bases. V shed 5 bases and J 4 bases; nucleotides not matched to a gene: 8. The CDR3 is 14 amino acids. Looked up from germline, CDR1 is SGHAT and CDR2 is FQDESV (reference sequence).

Comments on this clone: The sample contains more than one DNA sequence encoding this CDR3. The chain carries TRBV2 and TRBJ1-5; D not certain. The CDR3 sequence is 13 residues long. The V and J ends lost 6 bases and 4 bases respectively, with 10 bases between them. The germline V gene has CDR1 SNHLY and CDR2 FYNNEI. CDR3: CASSRDTNQPQHF. The CDR3 region has the DNA TGTGCCAGCAGCCGCGACACTAATCAGCCCCAGCATTTT.

This clone was seen once. The chain couples TRBV28 to TRBJ1-5; D is perhaps TRBD1 (6 bases). CDR1 is MDHEN and CDR2 is SYDVKM in the germline V gene. V lost 7 bases and J 0 bases, leaving 13 bases between the germline ends. The CDR3 is 15 amino acids. The CDR3 loop is CASNFGTLSNQPQHF. CDR3 coding DNA: TGTGCCAGCAACTTCGGGACACTTAGCAATCAGCCCCAGCATTTT.

V is TRBV5-6 and J is TRBJ2-7; 13 positions agree with TRBD2. Germline V gene lookup returns CDR1 SGHDT and CDR2 YYEEEE. This CDR3 comprises 14 residues. V shed 4 bases, J shed 4 bases, and the junction held 2 bases outside the gene matches. In DNA form, the CDR3 reads TGTGCCAGCAGCCAGGGACTAGCGGGGTACGAGCAGTACTTC. This gives the protein CASSQGLAGYEQYF.

This clone was picked up a small number of times. The chain joins TRBV18 to TRBJ2-7; 7 bases match TRBD1. The CDR3 contains 14 residues. Germline values: CDR1 KGHSH, CDR2 LQKENI. Trimming at V came to 1 base and at J to 7 bases, leaving 7 bases not matched to a gene. The CDR3 region has the DNA TGTGCCAGCTCACCACGGACAGGCTATGGGGAGCAGTACTTC. Its protein is CASSPRTGYGEQYF.

This chain connects TRBV5-4 to TRBJ2-5, with 14 bases matching TRBD2. This CDR3 comprises 15 residues. CDR1 is SGHNT and CDR2 is YYREEE in the germline V gene (reference sequence). V was clipped by 3 bases and J by 3 bases; unmatched bases: 1. The CDR3 sequence: CASSSTSGREETQYF. The DNA of the CDR3 is TGTGCCAGCAGCTCGACTAGCGGGAGGGAAGAGACCCAGTACTTC.

This chain links TRBV28 with TRBJ1-4; 8 bases match TRBD1. Germline V gives CDR1 MDHEN, CDR2 SYDVKM. Losses at the gene ends were 8 bases for V and 8 bases for J; bases not matched to a gene: 10. This CDR3 has 14 amino acids. CDR3 in amino acids: CASGRQGSYEKLFF. CDR3 sequence (DNA): TGTGCCAGCGGGAGACAGGGGTCATACGAAAAACTGTTTTTT.

This chain links TRBV19 with TRBJ1-3; TRBD1 is a possible D gene (5 bases). CDR1 is LNHDA and CDR2 is SQIVND in the germline V gene (reference sequence). Deletions cut 1 base from V and 1 base from J, with 11 bases between. The CDR3 runs 16 residues. The CDR3: CASSIVLQGSGNTIYF. DNA for the CDR3: TGTGCCAGTAGTATAGTTCTTCAGGGATCTGGAAACACCATATATTTT.

This chain uses TRBV2 with TRBJ1-5, with D maybe TRBD1 (5 bases). Germline values: CDR1 SNHLY, CDR2 FYNNEI. V lost 4 bases and J 6 bases, leaving 16 bases between the germline ends. The CDR3 loop spans 15 amino acids. CDR3 DNA sequence: TGTGCCAGCAGTGTCTCAGGGTCGTTAGCTCAGCCCCAGCATTTT. It is translated as CASSVSGSLAQPQHF.

This clone showed up just a few times. The chain uses TRBV27 and TRBJ2-7; D remains unclear. The V gene lost 3 bases and the J gene lost 0 bases, with 12 bases spanning the gap. This CDR3 contains 15 residues. Germline CDR1 and CDR2: MNHEY and SMNVEV (reference sequence). The CDR3: CASSFSTAGSYEQYF. The CDR3 region has the DNA TGTGCCAGCAGTTTTTCGACGGCAGGCTCCTACGAGCAGTACTTC.

The chain combines TRBV2 with TRBJ1-1; TRBD1 aligns across 7 bases. The CDR3 extends over 13 amino acids. Germline V lookup: CDR1 SNHLY, CDR2 FYNNEI. DNA of the CDR3: TGTGCGAACAGGGGACGGCAGGGCACTGAAGCTTTCTTT. Its translation is CANRGRQGTEAFF.

The chain recombines TRBV5-6 with TRBJ2-5; D may be TRBD2 (7 bases). The V gene lost 0 bases and the J gene lost 4 bases, with 16 bases spanning the gap. Germline CDR1 is SGHDT and CDR2 is YYEEEE. The CDR3 sequence is 16 residues long. CDR3 protein: CASSLVGGPRGETQYF. DNA for the CDR3: TGTGCCAGCAGCTTGGTGGGGGGGCCAAGAGGAGAGACCCAGTACTTC.

The V call is TRBV4-3, the J call TRBJ2-1; 11 nucleotides line up with TRBD2. Trimming removed 3 bases from V and 7 bases from J; junction bases left unmatched: 8. Germline CDR1 and CDR2: LGHNA and YSLEER. CDR3 length: 16 residues. The CDR3 coding sequence is TGCGCCAGCAGCCAGGATAGCGGGGGGGCCTTGAATGAGCAGTTCTTC. Residues: CASSQDSGGALNEQFF.

The rearrangement uses TRBV5-4 and TRBJ1-3; tentative D call: TRBD1 (5 bases). The CDR3 totals 16 residues. V was clipped by 0 bases and J by 0 bases, with 10 bases between them. The germline V gene encodes CDR1 SGHNT and CDR2 YYREEE (reference sequence). The CDR3 reads CASSLGQPRSGNTIYF. The CDR3 DNA reads as TGTGCCAGCAGCTTGGGACAGCCGCGCTCTGGAAACACCATATATTTT.

The chain has TRBV5-5 and TRBJ1-5; no definite D call. Trimming removed 4 bases at V and 7 bases at J, with 12 bases between. This CDR3 comprises 13 residues. CDR1 and CDR2 from the germline V gene are SGHKS and YYEKEE (reference sequence). CDR3 coding DNA: TGTGCCAGCAGCACCGAAGACTGGCAGCCCCAGCATTTT. Its protein product is CASSTEDWQPQHF.

The V call is TRBV5-1, the J call TRBJ2-1; D is unclear. The CDR3 runs 11 residues. V lost 2 bases and J lost 7, with 4 bases in between. Germline CDR1 reads SGHRS; CDR2 reads YFSETQ. The CDR3 nucleotides read TGCGCCAGCAGCTTCGCGAATGAGCAGTTCTTC. It encodes CASSFANEQFF.

The rearrangement links TRBV7-9 to TRBJ2-2; TRBD1 matches 8 bases. Germline CDR1 SEHNR, CDR2 FQNEAQ (reference sequence). This CDR3 contains 14 residues. The junction had 3 bases not matched to a gene; V was cut back by 5 bases and J by 4 bases. The CDR3 protein is CASSRDRTTGELFF. Written as DNA, the CDR3 is TGTGCCAGCAGCAGGGACAGGACCACCGGGGAGCTGTTTTTT.

This clone showed up just once. The chain links TRBV5-1 to TRBJ1-4; maybe TRBD1 (6 bases). CDR3 length: 15 amino acids. V dropped 0 bases and J dropped 7 bases, with 13 bases sitting between them. Looked up from germline, CDR1 is SGHRS and CDR2 is YFSETQ. CDR3 sequence reads: CASSLGVGTSEKLFF. In DNA, the CDR3 is TGCGCCAGCAGCTTGGGAGTCGGGACATCTGAAAAACTGTTTTTT.